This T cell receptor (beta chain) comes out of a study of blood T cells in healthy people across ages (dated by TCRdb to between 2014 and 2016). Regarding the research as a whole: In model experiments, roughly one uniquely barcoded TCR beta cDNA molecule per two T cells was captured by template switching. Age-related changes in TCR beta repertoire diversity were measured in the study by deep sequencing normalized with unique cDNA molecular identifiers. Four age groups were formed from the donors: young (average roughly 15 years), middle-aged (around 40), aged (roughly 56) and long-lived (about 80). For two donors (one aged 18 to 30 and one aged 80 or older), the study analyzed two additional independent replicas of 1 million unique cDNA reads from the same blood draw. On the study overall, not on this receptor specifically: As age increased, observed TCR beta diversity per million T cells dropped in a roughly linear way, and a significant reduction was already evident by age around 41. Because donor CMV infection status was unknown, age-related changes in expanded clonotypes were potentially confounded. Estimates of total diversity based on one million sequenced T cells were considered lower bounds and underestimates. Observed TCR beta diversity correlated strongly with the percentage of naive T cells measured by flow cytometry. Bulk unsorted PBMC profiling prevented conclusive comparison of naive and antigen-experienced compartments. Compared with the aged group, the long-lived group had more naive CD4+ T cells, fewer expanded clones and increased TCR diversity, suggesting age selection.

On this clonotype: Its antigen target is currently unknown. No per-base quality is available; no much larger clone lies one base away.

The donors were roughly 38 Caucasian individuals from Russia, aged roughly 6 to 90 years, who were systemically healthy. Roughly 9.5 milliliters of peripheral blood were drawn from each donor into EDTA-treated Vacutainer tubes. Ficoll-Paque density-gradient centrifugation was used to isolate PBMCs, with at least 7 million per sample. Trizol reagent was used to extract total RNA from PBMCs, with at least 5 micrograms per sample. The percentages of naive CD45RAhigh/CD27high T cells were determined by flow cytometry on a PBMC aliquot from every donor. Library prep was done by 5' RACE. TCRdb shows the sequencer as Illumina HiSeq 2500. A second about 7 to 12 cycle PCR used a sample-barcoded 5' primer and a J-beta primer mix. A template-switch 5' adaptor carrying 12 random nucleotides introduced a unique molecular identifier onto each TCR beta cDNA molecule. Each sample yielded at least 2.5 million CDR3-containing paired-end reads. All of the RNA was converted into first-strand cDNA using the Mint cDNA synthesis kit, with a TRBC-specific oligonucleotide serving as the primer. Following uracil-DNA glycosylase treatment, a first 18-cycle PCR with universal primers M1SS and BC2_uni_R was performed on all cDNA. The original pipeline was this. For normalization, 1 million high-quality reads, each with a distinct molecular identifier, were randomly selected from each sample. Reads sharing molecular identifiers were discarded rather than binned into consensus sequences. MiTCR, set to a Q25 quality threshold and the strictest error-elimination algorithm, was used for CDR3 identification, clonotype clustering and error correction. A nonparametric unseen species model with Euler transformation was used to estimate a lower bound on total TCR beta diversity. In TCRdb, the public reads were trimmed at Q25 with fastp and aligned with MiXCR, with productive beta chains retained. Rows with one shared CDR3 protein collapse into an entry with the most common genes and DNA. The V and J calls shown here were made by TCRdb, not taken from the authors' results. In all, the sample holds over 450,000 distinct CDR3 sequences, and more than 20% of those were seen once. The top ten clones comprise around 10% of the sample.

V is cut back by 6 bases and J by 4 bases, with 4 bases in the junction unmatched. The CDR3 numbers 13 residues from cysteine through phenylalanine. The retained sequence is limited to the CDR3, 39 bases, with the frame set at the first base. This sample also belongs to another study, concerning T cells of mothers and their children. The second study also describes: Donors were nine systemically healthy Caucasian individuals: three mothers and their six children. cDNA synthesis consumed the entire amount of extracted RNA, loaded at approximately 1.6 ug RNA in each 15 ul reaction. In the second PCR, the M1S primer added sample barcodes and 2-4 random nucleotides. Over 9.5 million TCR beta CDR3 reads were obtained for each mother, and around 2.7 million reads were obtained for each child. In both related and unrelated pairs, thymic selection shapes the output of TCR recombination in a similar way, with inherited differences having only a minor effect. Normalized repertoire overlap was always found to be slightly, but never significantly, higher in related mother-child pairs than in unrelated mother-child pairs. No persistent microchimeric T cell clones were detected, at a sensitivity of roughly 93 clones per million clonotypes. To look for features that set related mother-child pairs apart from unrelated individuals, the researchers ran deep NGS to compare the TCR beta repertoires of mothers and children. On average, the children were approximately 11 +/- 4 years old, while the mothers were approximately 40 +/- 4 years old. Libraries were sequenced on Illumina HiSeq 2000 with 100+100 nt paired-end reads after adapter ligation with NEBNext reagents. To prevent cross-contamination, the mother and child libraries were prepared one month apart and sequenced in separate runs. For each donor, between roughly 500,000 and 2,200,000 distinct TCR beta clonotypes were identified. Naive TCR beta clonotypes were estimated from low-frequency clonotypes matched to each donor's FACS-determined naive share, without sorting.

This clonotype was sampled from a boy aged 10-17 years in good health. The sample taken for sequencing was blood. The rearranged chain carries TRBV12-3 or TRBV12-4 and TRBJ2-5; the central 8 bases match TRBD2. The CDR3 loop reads CASRLSGGETQYF. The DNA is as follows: TGTGCCAGCAGGTTAAGCGGGGGAGAGACCCAGTACTTC.